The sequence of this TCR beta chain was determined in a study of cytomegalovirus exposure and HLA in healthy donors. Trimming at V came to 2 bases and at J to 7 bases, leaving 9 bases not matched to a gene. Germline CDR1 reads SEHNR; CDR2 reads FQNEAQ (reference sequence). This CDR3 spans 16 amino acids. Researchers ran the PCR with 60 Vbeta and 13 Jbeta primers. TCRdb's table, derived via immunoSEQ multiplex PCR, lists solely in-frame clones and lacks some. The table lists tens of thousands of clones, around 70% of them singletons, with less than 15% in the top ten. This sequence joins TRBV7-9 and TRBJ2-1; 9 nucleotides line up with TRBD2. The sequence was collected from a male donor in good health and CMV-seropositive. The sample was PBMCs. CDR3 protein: CASSLRGGGADNEQFF. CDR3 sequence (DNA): TGTGCCAGCAGCTTAAGGGGCGGGGGGGCGGATAATGAGCAGTTCTTC.